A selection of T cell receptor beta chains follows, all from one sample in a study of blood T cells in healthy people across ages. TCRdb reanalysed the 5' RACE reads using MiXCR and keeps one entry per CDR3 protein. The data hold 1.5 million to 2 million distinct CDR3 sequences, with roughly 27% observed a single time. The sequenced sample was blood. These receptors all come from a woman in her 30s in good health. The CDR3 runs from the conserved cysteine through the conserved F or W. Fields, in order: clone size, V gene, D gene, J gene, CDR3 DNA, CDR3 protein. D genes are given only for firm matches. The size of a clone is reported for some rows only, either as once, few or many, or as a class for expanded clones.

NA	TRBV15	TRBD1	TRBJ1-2	TGTGCCACCAGCAGAGAAGGGACAGGGGCCTATGGCTACACCTTC	CATSREGTGAYGYTF
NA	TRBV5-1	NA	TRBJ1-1	TGCGCCAGCAGCTTGGACACCGTGAACACTGAAGCTTTCTTT	CASSLDTVNTEAFF
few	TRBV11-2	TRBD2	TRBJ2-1	TGTGCAGACGCGAGGGCGGGAGGGCCAGGCAATGAGCAGTTCTTC	CADARAGGPGNEQFF
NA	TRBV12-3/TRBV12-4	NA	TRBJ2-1	TGTGCCAGCAGCAAGACAGGCCATGAGCAGTTCTTC	CASSKTGHEQFF
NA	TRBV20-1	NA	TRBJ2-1	TGCAGTGCTAGCCTCCGGGACTGTGTGTTCTTC	CSASLRDCVFF
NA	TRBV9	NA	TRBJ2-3	TGTGCCAGCAGCGGCAGGGGTAACACAGATACACAGTATTTT	CASSGRGNTDTQYF
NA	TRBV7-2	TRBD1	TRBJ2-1	TGTGCCAGCAGCTTCAACAGGGGATCCTACGAGCAGTTCTTC	CASSFNRGSYEQFF
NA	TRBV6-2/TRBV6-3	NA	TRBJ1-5	TGTGCCAGCAGTTACTCGCGGAGGAATCAGCCCCAGCATTTT	CASSYSRRNQPQHF
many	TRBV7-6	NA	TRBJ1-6	TGTGCCAGCAGCCCTAGCCGATTCAAGTCTACAAATTCACCCCTCCACTTT	CASSPSRFKSTNSPLHF
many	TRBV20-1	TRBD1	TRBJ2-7	TGCAGTGCTAGAGCCCGGGACAGCTACGAGCAGTACTTC	CSARARDSYEQYF